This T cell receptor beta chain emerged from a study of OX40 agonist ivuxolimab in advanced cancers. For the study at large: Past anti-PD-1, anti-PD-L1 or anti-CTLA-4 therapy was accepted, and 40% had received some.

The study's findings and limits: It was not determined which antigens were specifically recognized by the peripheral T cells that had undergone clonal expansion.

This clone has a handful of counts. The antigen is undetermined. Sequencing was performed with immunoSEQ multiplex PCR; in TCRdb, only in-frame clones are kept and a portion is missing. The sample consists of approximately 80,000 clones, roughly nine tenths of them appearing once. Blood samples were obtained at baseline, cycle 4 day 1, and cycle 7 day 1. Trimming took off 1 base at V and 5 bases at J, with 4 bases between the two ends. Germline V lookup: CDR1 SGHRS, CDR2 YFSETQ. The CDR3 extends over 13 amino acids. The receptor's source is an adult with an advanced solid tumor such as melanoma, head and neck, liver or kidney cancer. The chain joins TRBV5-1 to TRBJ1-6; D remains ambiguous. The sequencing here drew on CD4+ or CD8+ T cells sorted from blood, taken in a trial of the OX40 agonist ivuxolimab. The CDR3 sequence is CASSLQDNSPLHF. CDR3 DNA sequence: TGCGCCAGCAGCTTGCAGGATAATTCACCCCTCCACTTT.